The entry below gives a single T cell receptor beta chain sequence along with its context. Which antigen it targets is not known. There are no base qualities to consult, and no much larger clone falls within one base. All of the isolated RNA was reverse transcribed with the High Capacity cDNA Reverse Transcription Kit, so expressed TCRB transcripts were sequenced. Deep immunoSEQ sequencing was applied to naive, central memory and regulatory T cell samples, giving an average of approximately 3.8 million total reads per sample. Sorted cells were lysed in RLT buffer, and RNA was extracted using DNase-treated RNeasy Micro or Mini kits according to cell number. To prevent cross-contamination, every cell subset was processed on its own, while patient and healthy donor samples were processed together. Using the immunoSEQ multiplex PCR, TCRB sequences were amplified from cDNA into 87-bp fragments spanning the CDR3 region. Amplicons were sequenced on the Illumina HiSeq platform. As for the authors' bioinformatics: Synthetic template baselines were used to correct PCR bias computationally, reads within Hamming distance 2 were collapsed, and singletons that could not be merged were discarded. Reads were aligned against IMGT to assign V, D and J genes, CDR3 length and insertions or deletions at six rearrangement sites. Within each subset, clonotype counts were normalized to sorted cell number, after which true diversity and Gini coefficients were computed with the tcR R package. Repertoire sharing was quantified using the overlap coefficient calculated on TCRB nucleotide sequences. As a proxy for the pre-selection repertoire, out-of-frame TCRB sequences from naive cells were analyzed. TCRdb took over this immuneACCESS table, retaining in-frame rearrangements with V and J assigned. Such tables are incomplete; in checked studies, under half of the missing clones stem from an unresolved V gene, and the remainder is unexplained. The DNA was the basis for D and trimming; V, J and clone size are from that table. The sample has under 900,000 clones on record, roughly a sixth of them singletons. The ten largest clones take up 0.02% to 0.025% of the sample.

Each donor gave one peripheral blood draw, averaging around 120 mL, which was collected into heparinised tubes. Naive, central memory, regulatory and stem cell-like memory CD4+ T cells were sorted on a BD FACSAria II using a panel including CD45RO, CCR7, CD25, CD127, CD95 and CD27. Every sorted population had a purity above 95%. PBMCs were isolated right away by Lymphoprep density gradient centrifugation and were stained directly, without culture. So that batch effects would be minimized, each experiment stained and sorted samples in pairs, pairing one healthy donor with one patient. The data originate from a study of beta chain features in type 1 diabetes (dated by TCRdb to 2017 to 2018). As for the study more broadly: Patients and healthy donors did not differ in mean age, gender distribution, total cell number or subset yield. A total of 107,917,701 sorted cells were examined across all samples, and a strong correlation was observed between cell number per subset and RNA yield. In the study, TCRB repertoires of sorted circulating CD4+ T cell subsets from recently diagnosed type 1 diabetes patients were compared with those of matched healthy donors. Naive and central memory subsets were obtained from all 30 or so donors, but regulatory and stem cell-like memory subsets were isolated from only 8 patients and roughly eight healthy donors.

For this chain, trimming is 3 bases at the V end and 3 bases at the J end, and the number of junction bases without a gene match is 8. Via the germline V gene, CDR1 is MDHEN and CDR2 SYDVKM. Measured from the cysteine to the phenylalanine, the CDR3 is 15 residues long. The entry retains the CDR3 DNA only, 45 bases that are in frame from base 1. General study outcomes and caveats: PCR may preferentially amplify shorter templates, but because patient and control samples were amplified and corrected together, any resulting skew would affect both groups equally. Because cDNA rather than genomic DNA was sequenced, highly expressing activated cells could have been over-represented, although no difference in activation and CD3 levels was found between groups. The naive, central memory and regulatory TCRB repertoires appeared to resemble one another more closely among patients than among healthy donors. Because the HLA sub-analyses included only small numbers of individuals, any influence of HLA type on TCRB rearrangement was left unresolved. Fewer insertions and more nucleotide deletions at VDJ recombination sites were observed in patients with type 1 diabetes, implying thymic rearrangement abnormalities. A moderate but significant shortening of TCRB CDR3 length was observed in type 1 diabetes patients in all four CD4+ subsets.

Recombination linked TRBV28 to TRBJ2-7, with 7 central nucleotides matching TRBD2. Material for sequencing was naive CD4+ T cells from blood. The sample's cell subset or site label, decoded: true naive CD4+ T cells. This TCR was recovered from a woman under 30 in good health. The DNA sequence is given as TGTGCCAGCAGTTTCGGGGGGACTAAGGTCTACGAGCAGTACTTC. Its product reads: CASSFGGTKVYEQYF.